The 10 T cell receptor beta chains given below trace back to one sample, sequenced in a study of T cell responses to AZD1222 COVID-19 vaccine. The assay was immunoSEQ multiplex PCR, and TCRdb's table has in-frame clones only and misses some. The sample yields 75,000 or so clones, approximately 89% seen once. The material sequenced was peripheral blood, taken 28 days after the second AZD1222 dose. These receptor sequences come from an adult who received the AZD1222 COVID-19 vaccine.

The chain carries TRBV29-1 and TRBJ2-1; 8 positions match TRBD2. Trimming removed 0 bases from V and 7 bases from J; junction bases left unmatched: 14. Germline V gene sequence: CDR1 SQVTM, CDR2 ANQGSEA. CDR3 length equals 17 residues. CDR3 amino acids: CSVEDGTGGPKGNEQFF. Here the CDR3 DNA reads TGCAGCGTTGAAGATGGGACGGGAGGGCCAAAAGGGAATGAGCAGTTCTTC.

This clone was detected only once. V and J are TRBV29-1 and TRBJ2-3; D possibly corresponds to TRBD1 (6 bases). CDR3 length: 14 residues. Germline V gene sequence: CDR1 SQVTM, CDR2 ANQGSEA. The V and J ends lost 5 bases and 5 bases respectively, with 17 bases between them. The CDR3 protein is CSVSSQGKGDTQYF. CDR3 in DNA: TGCAGCGTTAGTTCTCAGGGGAAGGGAGATACGCAGTATTTT.

The CDR3 DNA reads as TGTGCCAGCAGGAGAGGGGACAGGGAGATAGATACGCAGTATTTT. This gives the protein CASRRGDREIDTQYF. This sequence joins TRBV28 and TRBJ2-3; 9 positions match TRBD1. The CDR3 contains 15 residues. Trimming at V came to 6 bases and at J to 5 bases, leaving 9 bases not matched to a gene. The germline V gene has CDR1 MDHEN and CDR2 SYDVKM.

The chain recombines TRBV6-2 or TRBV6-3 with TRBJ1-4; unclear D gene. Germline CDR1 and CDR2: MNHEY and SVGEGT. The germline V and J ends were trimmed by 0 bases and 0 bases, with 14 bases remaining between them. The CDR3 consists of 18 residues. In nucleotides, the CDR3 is TGTGCCAGCAGTTACTCGATTGGGTGGTCTGCAACTAATGAAAAACTGTTTTTT. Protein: CASSYSIGWSATNEKLFF.

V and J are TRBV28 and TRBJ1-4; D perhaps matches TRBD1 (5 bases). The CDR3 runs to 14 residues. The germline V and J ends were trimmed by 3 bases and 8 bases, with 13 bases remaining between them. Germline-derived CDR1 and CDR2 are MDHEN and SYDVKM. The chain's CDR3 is CASSLWRGGEKLFF. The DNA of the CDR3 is TGTGCCAGCAGTTTGTGGAGGGGAGGCGAAAAACTGTTTTTT.

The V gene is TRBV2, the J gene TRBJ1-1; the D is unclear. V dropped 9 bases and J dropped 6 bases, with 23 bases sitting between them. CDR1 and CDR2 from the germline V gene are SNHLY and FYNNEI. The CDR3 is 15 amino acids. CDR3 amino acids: CARFEEPSVGSEAFF. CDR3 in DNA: TGTGCCAGGTTCGAAGAGCCATCGGTTGGATCTGAAGCTTTCTTT.

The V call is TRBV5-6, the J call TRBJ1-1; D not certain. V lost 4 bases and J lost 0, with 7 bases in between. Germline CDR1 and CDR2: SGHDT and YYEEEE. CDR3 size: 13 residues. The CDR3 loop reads CASSPSMNTEAFF. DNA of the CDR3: TGTGCCAGCAGCCCCTCCATGAACACTGAAGCTTTCTTT.

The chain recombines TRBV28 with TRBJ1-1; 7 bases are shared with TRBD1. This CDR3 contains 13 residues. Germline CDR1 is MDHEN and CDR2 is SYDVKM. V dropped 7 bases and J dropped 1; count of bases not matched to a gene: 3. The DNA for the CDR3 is TGTGCCAGCACTTGGACAGGGAACACTGAAGCTTTCTTT. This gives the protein CASTWTGNTEAFF.

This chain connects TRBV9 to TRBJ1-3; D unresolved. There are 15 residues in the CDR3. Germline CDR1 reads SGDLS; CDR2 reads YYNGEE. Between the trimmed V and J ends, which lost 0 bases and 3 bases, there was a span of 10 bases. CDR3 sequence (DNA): TGTGCCAGCAGCGTAGGGGCGGGCCTTGGAAACACCATATATTTT. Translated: CASSVGAGLGNTIYF.

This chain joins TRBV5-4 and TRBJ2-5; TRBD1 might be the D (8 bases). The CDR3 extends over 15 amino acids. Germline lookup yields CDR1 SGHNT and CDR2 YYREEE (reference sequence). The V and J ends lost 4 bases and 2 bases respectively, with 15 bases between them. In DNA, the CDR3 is TGTGCCAGCAGCGGGGGGGACAGGCGACAAGAGACCCAGTACTTC. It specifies CASSGGDRRQETQYF.